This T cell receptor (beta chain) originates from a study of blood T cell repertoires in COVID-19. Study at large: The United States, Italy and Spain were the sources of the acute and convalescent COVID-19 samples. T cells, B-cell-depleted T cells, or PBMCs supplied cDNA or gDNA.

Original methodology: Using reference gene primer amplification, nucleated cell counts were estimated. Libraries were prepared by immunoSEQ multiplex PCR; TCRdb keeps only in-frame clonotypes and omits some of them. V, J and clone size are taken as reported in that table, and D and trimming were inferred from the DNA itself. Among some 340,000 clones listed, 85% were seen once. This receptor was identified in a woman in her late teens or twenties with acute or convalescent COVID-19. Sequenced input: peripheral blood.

The CDR3 DNA reads as TGTGCCAGTAGTATTGCGGCAGGGGGGATTAACACTGAAGCTTTCTTT. It yields the protein CASSIAAGGINTEAFF. The chain has TRBV19 and TRBJ1-1; 7 nucleotides align to TRBD1. Germline CDR1 LNHDA, CDR2 SQIVND (reference sequence). With 3 bases clipped from V and 2 bases from J, the junction kept 9 bases outside the gene matches. CDR3 size: 16 residues. Full variable domain (missing parts from reference TRBV19 and TRBJ1-1): DGGITQSPKYLFRKEGQNVTLSCEQNLNHDAMYWYRQDPGQGLRLIYYSQIVNDFQKGDIAEGYSVSREKKESFPLTVTSAQKNPTAFYLCASSIAAGGINTEAFFGQGTRLTVV.